The 13 T cell receptor beta chains listed next were all sequenced from one sample in a study of blood T cell repertoires in COVID-19 (TCRdb year 2020). Library construction relied on the immunoSEQ multiplex PCR assay. This immuneACCESS table, as held by TCRdb, lists in-frame sequences with V and J called but not all clones. Of the missing ones, under half trace to an unresolved V gene in checked studies; the others have no known cause. Across this sample there are roughly 100,000 clones, with about nine tenths seen only once. The ten top clones hold 6.5% to 8.5% of the sample. Material for sequencing was peripheral blood. The origin of the receptors is a man aged 18 to 30 with COVID-19, enrolled during active disease.

The J gene is TRBJ1-6, the V gene TRBV10-3; no reliable D call. CDR1 is ENHRY, CDR2 SYGVKD, per germline. This CDR3 is built from 15 residues. V was pared by 0 bases and J by 7 bases, with 10 bases between. Here the CDR3 DNA reads TGTGCCATCAGTGAGTCCATCGGTCTAAATTCACCCCTCCACTTT. It codes for CAISESIGLNSPLHF.

CDR3 sequence reads: CASSNQQGRETQYF. In DNA form, the CDR3 reads TGTGCCAGCAGTAACCAACAGGGGCGAGAGACCCAGTACTTC. This rearrangement joins TRBV25-1 to TRBJ2-5; 7 bases fit TRBD1. Germline loops: CDR1 MGHDK, CDR2 SYGVNS. V trimming: 5 bases; J trimming: 4 bases; junction bases outside the gene matches: 7. This CDR3 is built from 14 residues.

The chain recombines TRBV2 with TRBJ2-2; 8 bases agree with TRBD1. The V gene end was trimmed by 6 bases and the J gene end by 1 base; junction bases not matched to a gene: 7. This CDR3 is built from 16 residues. In germline, CDR1 is SNHLY, CDR2 FYNNEI. CDR3 region: CASRTLQGVNTGELFF. CDR3 DNA sequence: TGTGCCAGCAGGACCCTACAGGGGGTGAACACCGGGGAGCTGTTTTTT. The full variable domain, its missing parts supplied by reference TRBV2 and TRBJ2-2, is EPEVTQTPSHQVTQMGQEVILRCVPISNHLYFYWYRQILGQKVEFLVSFYNNEISEKSEIFDDQFSVERPDGSNFTLKIRSTKLEDSAMYFCASRTLQGVNTGELFFGEGSRLTVL.

This clone was seen a single time. V usage is TRBV5-4 and J usage is TRBJ2-2, with 9 bases that match TRBD1. The germline V gene encodes CDR1 SGHNT and CDR2 YYREEE (reference sequence). The CDR3 length is 15 residues. V was pared by 0 bases and J by 5 bases, with 2 bases of the junction left unmatched. The CDR3 nucleotides are TGTGCCAGCAGCTTGGGGACAGGGGCTACCGGGGAGCTGTTTTTT. Translating it yields CASSLGTGATGELFF.

A word on this clone: Compared with germline, one end of the junction differs, possibly owing to a read error. The rearrangement links TRBV7-9 to TRBJ1-2, with a tentative D call TRBD1 (5 bases). The CDR3 runs 16 residues. Germline CDR1 SEHNR, CDR2 FQNEAQ (reference sequence). CDR3 region: CASSDSRGDVGYGHTF. The CDR3 coding sequence is TGTGCCAGCAGCGACTCCCGGGGGGACGTAGGGTATGGCCACACCTTC.

This rearrangement joins TRBV6-5 to TRBJ2-5; TRBD1 is a possible D gene (6 bases). Per the germline V gene, CDR1 is MNHEY and CDR2 is SVGAGI. This CDR3 contains 15 residues. Trimming removed 8 bases at V and 1 base at J, with 17 bases between. The CDR3 DNA reads TGTGCCAGCTTGCCAGGGGAAGGACCCCAAGAGACCCAGTACTTC. It translates to CASLPGEGPQETQYF.

The CDR3 loop reads CASTTTGGNTIYF. The CDR3, as DNA: TGTGCCAGCACCACGACAGGTGGAAACACCATATATTTT. The gene calls are TRBV6-5 and TRBJ1-3; weak D call: TRBD1 (6 bases). This CDR3 has 13 amino acids. V was cut by 7 bases and J by 3 bases, with 10 bases left in between. The germline CDR1 and CDR2 sequences are MNHEY and SVGAGI.

The chain recombines TRBV6-5 with TRBJ1-5, with D unresolved. V lost 3 bases and J 2 bases, leaving 8 bases between the germline ends. CDR3 length: 14 residues. Germline V gives CDR1 MNHEY, CDR2 SVGAGI. The CDR3 spells CASSYRGGNQPQHF. CDR3 nucleotide sequence: TGTGCCAGCAGTTATCGGGGTGGCAATCAGCCCCAGCATTTT.

The gene calls are TRBV28 and TRBJ1-1, with TRBD1 matching 7 bases. The CDR3 contains 15 residues. The V gene's germline CDR1 is MDHEN and CDR2 SYDVKM. The V and J ends lost 4 bases and 4 bases, in that order; junction bases with no gene match: 9. CDR3 nucleotide sequence: TGTGCCAGCAGTTACCCCACGACAGGGCGCACTGAAGCTTTCTTT. This codes for CASSYPTTGRTEAFF.

V and J are TRBV29-1 and TRBJ1-2; perhaps TRBD1 as D (5 bases). The CDR3 totals 15 residues. V shed 3 bases and J shed 3 bases, with 17 bases lying between them. Germline V CDR1 and CDR2: SQVTM, ANQGSEA. CDR3 DNA sequence: TGCAGCGTTGATAACAGGCCACGGCTGGACTATGGCTACACCTTC. Its translation is CSVDNRPRLDYGYTF.

Only one count was recorded for this clone. V is TRBV3-1 (or the pseudogene TRBV3-2) and J is TRBJ2-5; TRBD1 is a possible D gene (5 bases). Trimming stripped 1 base from V and 4 bases from J, with 13 bases between. CDR3 length: 15 residues. CDR1 and CDR2 (germline): LGHDT, YNNKEL (reference sequence). The CDR3 here is CASSQGQYLPETQYF. The CDR3 coding sequence is TGTGCCAGCAGCCAAGGACAGTACCTCCCAGAGACCCAGTACTTC.

The CDR3 loop is CATSSPGDQWDGYTF. The CDR3 DNA sequence: TGTGCCACCAGTTCACCGGGGGACCAATGGGATGGCTACACCTTC. The rearrangement uses TRBV24-1 and TRBJ1-2, with D maybe TRBD1 (5 bases). Between the trimmed V and J ends, which lost 6 bases and 6 bases, there was a span of 19 bases. The CDR3 is 15 residues long. Germline CDR1 and CDR2: KGHDR and SFDVKD.

The chain is built from TRBV29-1 and TRBJ2-2; 9 nucleotides agree with TRBD2. The germline gives CDR1 SQVTM, CDR2 ANQGSEA. The CDR3 sequence is 14 residues long. After removal of 4 bases from V and 5 bases from J, the junction contained 5 bases not matched to a gene. The DNA for the CDR3 is TGCAGCGTTGTAAGTAGCGGGAGAACCGGGGAGCTGTTTTTT. Translated, it gives CSVVSSGRTGELFF.